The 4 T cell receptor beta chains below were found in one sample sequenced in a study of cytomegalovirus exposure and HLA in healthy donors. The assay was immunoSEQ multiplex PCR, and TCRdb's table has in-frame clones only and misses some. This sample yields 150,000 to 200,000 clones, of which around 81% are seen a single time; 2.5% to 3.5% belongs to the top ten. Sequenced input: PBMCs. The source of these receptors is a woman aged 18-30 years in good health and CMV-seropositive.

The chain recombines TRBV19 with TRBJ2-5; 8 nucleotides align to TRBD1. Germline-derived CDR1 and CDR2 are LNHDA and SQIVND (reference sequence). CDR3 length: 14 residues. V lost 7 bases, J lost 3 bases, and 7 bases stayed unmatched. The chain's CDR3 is CASTGQGQEETQYF. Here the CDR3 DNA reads TGTGCCAGTACCGGACAGGGCCAAGAAGAGACCCAGTACTTC.

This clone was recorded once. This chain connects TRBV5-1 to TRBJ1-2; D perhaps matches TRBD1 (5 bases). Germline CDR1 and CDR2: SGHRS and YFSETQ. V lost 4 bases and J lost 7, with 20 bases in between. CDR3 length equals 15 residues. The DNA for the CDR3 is TGCGCCAGCAGCCCGTGGGGCTCAGAGGCTGCTGGCTACACCTTC. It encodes CASSPWGSEAAGYTF. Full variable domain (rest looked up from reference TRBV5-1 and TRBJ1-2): KAGVTQTPRYLIKTRGQQVTLSCSPISGHRSVSWYQQTPGQGLQFLFEYFSETQRNKGNFPGRFSGRQFSNSRSEMNVSTLELGDSALYLCASSPWGSEAAGYTFGSGTRLTVV.

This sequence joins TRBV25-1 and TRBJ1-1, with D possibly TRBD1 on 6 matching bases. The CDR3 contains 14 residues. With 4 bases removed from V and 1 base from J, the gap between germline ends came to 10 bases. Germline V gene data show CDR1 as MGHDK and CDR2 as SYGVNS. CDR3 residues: CASSVLTGNTEAFF. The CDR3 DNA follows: TGTGCCAGCAGTGTCTTGACAGGGAACACTGAAGCTTTCTTT.

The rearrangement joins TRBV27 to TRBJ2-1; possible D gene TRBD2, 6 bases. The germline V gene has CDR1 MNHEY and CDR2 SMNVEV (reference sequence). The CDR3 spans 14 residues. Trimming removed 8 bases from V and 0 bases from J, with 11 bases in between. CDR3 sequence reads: CASWGGSSYNEQFF. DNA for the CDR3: TGTGCCAGCTGGGGAGGTAGCTCCTACAATGAGCAGTTCTTC.